This TCR beta chain came from a study of blood T cell repertoires in COVID-19. CDR3 size: 17 residues. Seattle enrolled patients during active infection and tracked them longitudinally. Assay used: immunoSEQ multiplex PCR; TCRdb lists only in-frame clones, some missing. The repertoire includes more than 300,000 clones, over 80% of them detected once, and just under 6.5% sits in the top ten. The V and J genes are TRBV21-1 and TRBJ2-2; TRBD2 is taken as the D call from the table, unchecked against the DNA. TRBV21-1 is labeled a pseudogene. The sequence was obtained from a woman between 45 and 65 years old with COVID-19, enrolled during active disease. Sequenced input: peripheral blood. The CDR3 region is CASSKSTSGKGTGELFF. In DNA form, the CDR3 reads TGTGCCAGCAGCAAATCAACTAGCGGGAAAGGCACCGGGGAGCTGTTTTTT.